The 30 T cell receptor beta chains given below trace back to one sample, sequenced in a study of control samples from healthy donors and cancer patients. Generated by immunoSEQ multiplex PCR, the TCRdb table keeps only in-frame clones and is missing some. The top ten hold 1.1% to 1.5% of the sample, which has fewer than 200,000 clones, 90% to 95% seen once. Sequenced sample: blood. The receptors were gathered from a man younger than 45 in good health.

The V and J genes are TRBV6-6 and TRBJ2-6; D is uncertain. V was cut by 5 bases and J by 4 bases, with 27 bases left in between. Germline V gives CDR1 MNHNY, CDR2 SVGAGI (reference sequence). The CDR3 is made up of 20 amino acids. CDR3: CASSPGPLRQVVGGANVLTF. The CDR3 DNA follows: TGTGCCAGCAGTCCCGGCCCTCTCCGTCAGGTCGTCGGCGGGGCCAACGTCCTGACTTTC.

This chain joins TRBV10-3 and TRBJ1-5, with D possibly TRBD1 on 5 matching bases. Deletions cut 3 bases from V and 4 bases from J, with 10 bases between. This CDR3 contains 14 residues. CDR1 is ENHRY and CDR2 is SYGVKD in the germline V gene. The CDR3 here is CAISEWEGNQPQHF. CDR3 DNA sequence: TGTGCCATCAGTGAATGGGAGGGGAATCAGCCCCAGCATTTT.

V and J are TRBV7-8 and TRBJ2-3, with D possibly TRBD2 on 6 matching bases. The CDR3 sequence is 12 residues long. The germline CDR1 and CDR2 sequences are SGHVS and FQNEAQ. Trimming removed 5 bases from V and 8 bases from J, with 11 bases in between. CDR3 coding DNA: TGTGCCAGCAGCCCGACTAGTCGTACGCAGTATTTT. As protein: CASSPTSRTQYF. The entire variable domain, with the rest obtained from reference TRBV7-8 and TRBJ2-3, is as follows: GAGVSQSPRYKVAKRGQDVALRCDPISGHVSLFWYQQALGQGPEFLTYFQNEAQLDKSGLPSDRFFAERPEGSVSTLKIQRTQQEDSAVYLCASSPTSRTQYFGPGTRLTVL.

The rearrangement uses TRBV20-1 and TRBJ1-6; weak D call: TRBD1 (6 bases). The CDR3 loop spans 15 amino acids. Per germline, CDR1 DFQATT and CDR2 SNEGSKA (reference sequence). V lost 3 bases and J lost 5, with 14 bases in between. CDR3: CSASLTGLDNSPLHF. Here the CDR3 DNA reads TGCAGTGCTAGTTTAACAGGGTTGGATAATTCACCCCTCCACTTT.

The chain combines TRBV5-1 with TRBJ1-6; 10 bases agree with TRBD1. This CDR3 has 15 residues. Germline V lookup: CDR1 SGHRS, CDR2 YFSETQ. The trim removed 4 bases at V and 5 bases at J, leaving 3 bases unmatched. In DNA form, the CDR3 reads TGCGCCAGCAGCAGTGGACAGGGGGATAATTCACCCCTCCACTTT. It encodes CASSSGQGDNSPLHF.

This rearrangement joins TRBV9 to TRBJ1-4; TRBD1 is a possible D gene (6 bases). V lost 8 bases and J lost 8, with 19 bases in between. Germline lookup yields CDR1 SGDLS and CDR2 YYNGEE. The CDR3 loop spans 14 amino acids. The CDR3 region is CARVAGAGGEKLFF. The DNA for the CDR3 is TGTGCCAGAGTTGCAGGGGCCGGAGGGGAAAAACTGTTTTTT.

The chain is built from TRBV11-1 and TRBJ2-5; either TRBD1 or TRBD2 may fit D (6 bases each). Trimming stripped 7 bases from V and 7 bases from J, with 22 bases between. The CDR3 consists of 15 residues. The germline gives CDR1 SGHAT, CDR2 FQDESV (reference sequence). CDR3 amino acids: CASTAIQKQGGTQYF. In DNA, the CDR3 is TGTGCCAGCACCGCCATCCAGAAACAGGGAGGGACCCAGTACTTC.

J is TRBJ1-5 and V is TRBV18; TRBD1 might be the D (5 bases). Germline values: CDR1 KGHSH, CDR2 LQKENI. Trimming left V 6 bases short and J 3 bases short, with 12 bases between. The CDR3 contains 14 residues. Here the CDR3 reads CASSPTGPNQPQHF. CDR3 DNA: TGTGCCAGCTCGCCGACGGGGCCCAATCAGCCCCAGCATTTT.

The table lists this clone with a few counts. V gene TRBV10-1 combines with J gene TRBJ2-6, with no clear D. Trimming took off 2 bases at V and 0 bases at J, with 11 bases between the two ends. Germline V gene lookup returns CDR1 WNHNN and CDR2 SYGVQD (reference sequence). The CDR3 has 17 residues. CDR3 in amino acids: CASSEKARLSGANVLTF. In nucleotides, the CDR3 is TGCGCCAGCAGTGAGAAGGCGCGCCTCTCTGGGGCCAACGTCCTGACTTTC.

This CDR3 reads CASSPIEAGKAEAFF. In nucleotides, the CDR3 is TGTGCCAGCAGTCCGATAGAGGCAGGGAAGGCTGAAGCTTTCTTT. This chain links TRBV3-1 (or the pseudogene TRBV3-2) with TRBJ1-1; a weak D match, TRBD1 (5 bases). CDR1 and CDR2 (germline): LGHDT, YNNKEL (reference sequence). This CDR3 comprises 15 residues. Deletions cut 6 bases from V and 6 bases from J, with 20 bases between.

CDR3 in amino acids: CASSPGHPYEQYF. DNA for the CDR3: TGTGCCAGCAGCCCGGGACACCCATACGAGCAGTACTTC. The chain uses TRBV6-2 or TRBV6-3 and TRBJ2-7; D may be TRBD1 (6 bases). The V gene's germline CDR1 is MNHEY and CDR2 SVGEGT. Trimming took 6 bases from V and 4 from J, leaving 13 bases between them. The CDR3 is 13 residues long.

The V call is TRBV3-1 (or the pseudogene TRBV3-2), the J call TRBJ2-7; D is possibly TRBD2 (5 bases). Germline CDR1 and CDR2: LGHDT and YNNKEL (reference sequence). Trimming took 4 bases from V and 1 from J, leaving 14 bases between them. The CDR3 runs 15 residues. The CDR3 loop reads CASSLVGGSSYEQYF. CDR3 DNA: TGTGCCAGCAGCCTGGTGGGCGGGTCTTCCTACGAGCAGTACTTC.

This chain joins TRBV5-5 and TRBJ2-7, with unresolved D. CDR1 is SGHKS, CDR2 YYEKEE, per germline (reference sequence). The V end was cut by 0 bases, the J end by 6 bases, with 10 bases between. The CDR3 consists of 13 residues. The CDR3 DNA follows: TGTGCCAGCAGCTTGGCGTTGTCAACCGAGCAGTACTTC. Protein sequence: CASSLALSTEQYF.

The chain carries TRBV28 and TRBJ1-4; D is unclear. This CDR3 is 12 amino acids long. V was shortened by 6 bases and J by 8 bases, with 10 bases between the two germline ends. Germline V CDR1 and CDR2: MDHEN, SYDVKM. The CDR3 sequence: CASSTPPEKLFF. The DNA for the CDR3 is TGTGCCAGCAGCACCCCCCCGGAAAAACTGTTTTTT.

The chain recombines TRBV9 with TRBJ1-1, with unresolved D. Germline CDR1 is SGDLS and CDR2 is YYNGEE. Trimming left V 2 bases short and J 0 bases short, with 8 bases between. CDR3 length: 14 residues. The CDR3 is CASSVSLMNTEAFF. The CDR3 region has the DNA TGTGCCAGCAGCGTCTCACTCATGAACACTGAAGCTTTCTTT.

The chain recombines TRBV29-1 with TRBJ1-4; the D gene is possibly TRBD1 (5 bases). Germline V gene sequence: CDR1 SQVTM, CDR2 ANQGSEA. V lost 4 bases and J 5 bases, leaving 14 bases between the germline ends. This CDR3 comprises 14 residues. The CDR3 DNA follows: TGCAGCGTTGGGGGGACGTCGGCGAATGAAAAACTGTTTTTT. Translated, it gives CSVGGTSANEKLFF.

The chain is built from TRBV19 and TRBJ1-1, with 9 bases that match TRBD1. CDR1 LNHDA and CDR2 SQIVND come from the germline V gene (reference sequence). This CDR3 spans 17 amino acids. Germline trimming cut 3 bases from V and 4 bases from J; bases unmatched to any gene: 12. The CDR3 region has the DNA TGTGCCAGTAGTATGGGGACAGGGAGAATGTCGGCCACTGAAGCTTTCTTT. Translation gives CASSMGTGRMSATEAFF.

The J gene is TRBJ1-2, the V gene TRBV5-6, with D uncertain. The V gene's germline CDR1 is SGHDT and CDR2 YYEEEE. The CDR3 consists of 14 residues. V gave up 0 bases and J gave up 4 bases, with 10 bases separating them. As DNA, the CDR3 is TGTGCCAGCAGCTTGGGGACGGATCCCTATGGCTACACCTTC. It is translated as CASSLGTDPYGYTF.

The V call is TRBV27, the J call TRBJ1-2; TRBD1 matches at 8 bases. There are 14 residues in the CDR3. J was trimmed by 4 bases and V by 8 bases; bases with no gene match: 9. The germline CDR1 and CDR2 sequences are MNHEY and SMNVEV (reference sequence). The CDR3 loop is CASSPGQGAYGYTF. CDR3 sequence (DNA): TGTGCCAGCTCCCCTGGGCAGGGGGCCTATGGCTACACCTTC.

The chain has TRBV6-2 or TRBV6-3 and TRBJ2-2; D tentatively reads TRBD1 or TRBD2 (5 bases each). The CDR3 length is 17 residues. V lost 2 bases, J lost 0 bases, and 13 bases lay in between. Germline values: CDR1 MNHEY, CDR2 SVGEGT. As DNA, the CDR3 is TGTGCCAGCAGTTACGACCTCGGGACCACGAACACCGGGGAGCTGTTTTTT. Amino acid sequence: CASSYDLGTTNTGELFF.

The V and J genes are TRBV7-9 and TRBJ2-1; the D is unclear. Trimming stripped 5 bases from V and 8 bases from J, with 13 bases between. This CDR3 is 13 amino acids long. Germline CDR1 reads SEHNR; CDR2 reads FQNEAQ (reference sequence). This CDR3 reads CASSPPVADEQFF. The CDR3, as DNA: TGTGCCAGCAGCCCTCCAGTCGCTGATGAGCAGTTCTTC.

This sequence joins TRBV15 and TRBJ1-5; the match to TRBD1 covers 7 bases. With 1 base clipped from V and 2 bases from J, the junction kept 2 bases outside the gene matches. CDR3 size: 15 residues. The V gene's germline CDR1 is LNHNV and CDR2 YYDKDF (reference sequence). The CDR3 DNA sequence: TGTGCCACCAGCAGAGCACAGGGGCGCAATCAGCCCCAGCATTTT. Translation gives CATSRAQGRNQPQHF.

The DNA for the CDR3 is TGCGCCAGCATGTCGAGGGTGAACACTGAAGCTTTCTTT. The encoded protein is CASMSRVNTEAFF. The J gene is TRBJ1-1, the V gene TRBV10-2; D ambiguous. The CDR3 has 13 residues. Germline V CDR1 and CDR2: WSHSY, SAAADI. Trimming took off 7 bases at V and 0 bases at J, with 9 bases between the two ends.

V and J are TRBV14 and TRBJ1-4, with unresolved D. This CDR3 has 15 amino acids. V was shortened by 2 bases and J by 7 bases, with 14 bases between the two germline ends. The germline CDR1 and CDR2 sequences are SGHDN and FVKESK. CDR3 sequence reads: CASSQRAAPGEKLFF. The DNA for the CDR3 is TGTGCCAGCAGCCAACGGGCTGCCCCTGGTGAAAAACTGTTTTTT.

The DNA of the CDR3 is TGTGCCAGCAGCTTAGTTGGGGGGAAGATCACCGGGGAGCTGTTTTTT. Translation: CASSLVGGKITGELFF. V and J are TRBV7-8 and TRBJ2-2; maybe TRBD2 (6 bases). Trimming shortened V by 1 base and J by 4 bases, and 13 bases separated the two germline ends. This CDR3 region has 16 residues. Looked up from germline, CDR1 is SGHVS and CDR2 is FQNEAQ.

This sequence joins TRBV18 and TRBJ2-7, with unresolved D. CDR1 KGHSH and CDR2 LQKENI come from the germline V gene. Trimming removed 3 bases at V and 2 bases at J, with 8 bases between. The CDR3 is 13 residues long. The CDR3 region is CASSPADTYEQYF. DNA of the CDR3: TGTGCCAGCTCACCGGCAGACACCTACGAGCAGTACTTC.

The chain couples TRBV10-1 to TRBJ2-3; D remains unclear. Germline assignment: CDR1 WNHNN and CDR2 SYGVQD (reference sequence). Trimming left V 0 bases short and J 0 bases short, with 7 bases between. The CDR3 runs to 15 residues. This chain's CDR3 is CASSESYFSTDTQYF. CDR3 coding DNA: TGCGCCAGCAGTGAGTCGTATTTCAGCACAGATACGCAGTATTTT.

The CDR3 region is CASAEEDGGSSYEQYF. The CDR3 nucleotides are TGTGCCAGCGCTGAGGAGGATGGGGGAAGCTCCTACGAGCAGTACTTC. The V and J genes are TRBV27 and TRBJ2-7; D assignment may be TRBD1 or TRBD2 (5 bases each). The germline CDR1 and CDR2 sequences are MNHEY and SMNVEV (reference sequence). The ends were cut back, 8 bases at V and 0 bases at J, with 20 bases in the middle. The CDR3 spans 16 residues.

This clone was counted once. The V gene is TRBV2, the J gene TRBJ1-5; D may be TRBD1 (5 bases). The V gene lost 5 bases and the J gene lost 4 bases, with 6 bases spanning the gap. The CDR3 totals 12 residues. Per germline, CDR1 SNHLY and CDR2 FYNNEI. The CDR3 DNA reads TGTGCCAGCAGTAGACAGAATCAGCCCCAGCATTTT. This sequence encodes CASSRQNQPQHF. The whole variable domain, remainder taken from reference TRBV2 and TRBJ1-5, is EPEVTQTPSHQVTQMGQEVILRCVPISNHLYFYWYRQILGQKVEFLVSFYNNEISEKSEIFDDQFSVERPDGSNFTLKIRSTKLEDSAMYFCASSRQNQPQHFGDGTRLSIL.

The rearrangement uses TRBV10-1 and TRBJ1-1; D ambiguous. The CDR3 has 13 amino acids. CDR1 is WNHNN and CDR2 is SYGVQD in the germline V gene (reference sequence). Trimming took off 4 bases at V and 3 bases at J, with 9 bases between the two ends. The chain's CDR3 is CASSGQVDTEAFF. The CDR3 DNA is TGCGCCAGCAGTGGGCAGGTGGACACTGAAGCTTTCTTT.